This TCR beta chain was captured by sequencing in a study of beta chain features in type 1 diabetes. Study information: Sorted cells, some 110 million in number, were examined across all samples. Whole-study results and caveats: Moderate yet significant TCRB CDR3 shortening was seen in Type 1 diabetes patients in all four CD4+ subsets.

This clone has a handful of counts. What it recognizes is unknown. The CDR3 contains 13 residues. The germline gives CDR1 SGDLS, CDR2 YYNGEE. The V and J ends lost 3 bases and 0 bases respectively, with 7 bases between them. Expressed TCRB transcripts were sequenced, since all the RNA that had been isolated was reverse transcribed. Clones were read by immunoSEQ multiplex PCR, and TCRdb kept only the in-frame ones, dropping some. The data contain around 180,000 clones, approximately 7.9% of them seen just once; the ten biggest clones take up 0.5%. This chain links TRBV9 with TRBJ2-7; D is unclear. The clonotype was recovered from a man aged 18 to 35 with type 1 diabetes. The sequenced material came from central memory CD4+ T cells from blood. In DNA, the CDR3 is TGTGCCAGCAGCGGGCCCAACTCCTACGAGCAGTACTTC. It yields the protein CASSGPNSYEQYF.